The 30 T cell receptor beta chains presented below share a single source sample, sequenced in a study of blood T cell repertoires in COVID-19. Method: immunoSEQ multiplex PCR; TCRdb's copy keeps in-frame clones and lacks some. In the table there are roughly 84,000 clones, roughly 75% of which are singletons. The sequencing input was peripheral blood. Source of these receptors: a woman aged 45-60 years with acute or convalescent COVID-19.

V gene TRBV7-9 combines with J gene TRBJ1-5; 7 nucleotides agree with TRBD1. This CDR3 contains 15 residues. Germline V gene data show CDR1 as SEHNR and CDR2 as FQNEAQ (reference sequence). Losses at the gene ends were 0 bases for V and 1 base for J; bases not matched to a gene: 0. CDR3 in DNA: TGTGCCAGCAGCTTAGCGGGACAGAGCAATCAGCCCCAGCATTTT. Translating gives CASSLAGQSNQPQHF.

The chain employs TRBV2 and TRBJ1-4; no reliable D call. CDR1 SNHLY and CDR2 FYNNEI come from the germline V gene. The ends were cut back, 6 bases at V and 7 bases at J, with 15 bases in the middle. The CDR3 totals 14 residues. The CDR3 DNA reads TGTGCCAGCAGGGGGAGAGGAGGTGGTGAAAAACTGTTTTTT. This sequence encodes CASRGRGGGEKLFF.

The genes are TRBV9 and TRBJ2-3; the match to TRBD2 covers 8 bases. The CDR3 extends over 16 amino acids. Germline assignment: CDR1 SGDLS and CDR2 YYNGEE. The junction had 9 bases not matched to a gene; V was cut back by 0 bases and J by 6 bases. CDR3 sequence (DNA): TGTGCCAGCAGCGTAGTGGCGGGGGGCCCGGCCGATACGCAGTATTTT. Protein product: CASSVVAGGPADTQYF.

CDR3 DNA: TGTGCCAGCAGTTTAATGATGGGGGCGGGTGGCTACACCTTC. It yields the protein CASSLMMGAGGYTF. The rearrangement uses TRBV27 and TRBJ1-2; possible D gene TRBD1, 6 bases. V was pared by 2 bases and J by 7 bases, with 14 bases between. From germline, CDR1 is MNHEY and CDR2 SMNVEV (reference sequence). There are 14 residues in the CDR3.

The J gene is TRBJ2-7, the V gene TRBV28; 10 positions agree with TRBD2. Germline V gene sequence: CDR1 MDHEN, CDR2 SYDVKM. The CDR3 is 16 residues long. J was trimmed by 2 bases and V by 5 bases; bases with no gene match: 9. The CDR3 DNA reads as TGTGCCAGCAGTGTCTCCGGGACTAGCGACACCTACGAGCAGTACTTC. Amino acids: CASSVSGTSDTYEQYF.

The chain couples TRBV11-2 to TRBJ1-5; tentatively, D is TRBD1 (6 bases). The CDR3 spans 15 residues. Germline CDR1 is SGHAT and CDR2 is FQNNGV. V was cut by 3 bases and J by 1 base, with 10 bases left in between. In DNA, the CDR3 is TGTGCCAGCAGCTTCTCTGGGACAAGCAATCAGCCCCAGCATTTT. This gives the protein CASSFSGTSNQPQHF.

The genes are TRBV5-1 and TRBJ2-3; D is possibly TRBD1 (5 bases). Between the trimmed V and J ends, which lost 5 bases and 0 bases, there was a span of 10 bases. The CDR3 has 14 residues. Germline V CDR1 and CDR2: SGHRS, YFSETQ. CDR3 residues: CASRVDSSTDTQYF. CDR3 DNA sequence: TGCGCCAGCAGAGTAGACAGCAGCACAGATACGCAGTATTTT.

The chain has TRBV7-2 and TRBJ2-7, with D possibly being TRBD2 (6 bases). Trimming shortened V by 3 bases and J by 0 bases, and 21 bases separated the two germline ends. Germline CDR1 SGHTA, CDR2 FQGNSA. The CDR3 spans 18 residues. CDR3 DNA sequence: TGTGCCAGCAGCTTGGGCTTGGCGGGGAAGGGTCTCTCCTACGAGCAGTACTTC. Translated: CASSLGLAGKGLSYEQYF.

V gene TRBV27 combines with J gene TRBJ2-3, with 7 bases matching TRBD1. Germline CDR1 MNHEY, CDR2 SMNVEV (reference sequence). CDR3 length: 12 residues. Unmatched junction bases numbered 4, after V lost 6 bases and J lost 7 bases. CDR3 in DNA: TGTGCCAGCAGCCGAGGGGGCAATACGCAGTATTTT. Translation gives CASSRGGNTQYF.

V and J are TRBV7-3 and TRBJ2-6, with 10 nucleotides matching TRBD1. J lost 0 bases, V lost 5 bases, and 4 bases had no gene match. The CDR3 covers 17 residues. Germline assignment: CDR1 SGHTA and CDR2 FQGTGA. Here the CDR3 DNA reads TGTGCCAGCAGCCCGGACAGGGGGAGCTCTGGGGCCAACGTCCTGACTTTC. It specifies CASSPDRGSSGANVLTF. The whole variable domain, remainder taken from reference TRBV7-3 and TRBJ2-6, is GAGVSQTPSNKVTEKGKYVELRCDPISGHTALYWYRQSLGQGPEFLIYFQGTGAADDSGLPNDRFFAVRPEGSVSTLKIQRTERGDSAVYLCASSPDRGSSGANVLTFGAGSRLTVL.

The rearrangement joins TRBV5-1 to TRBJ1-1; 9 bases align to TRBD1. Per germline, CDR1 SGHRS and CDR2 YFSETQ. The CDR3 contains 19 residues. With V trimmed by 0 bases and J by 1 base, 13 bases remained unmatched. The CDR3 reads CASSLAYSTGGPKNTEAFF. CDR3 DNA sequence: TGCGCCAGCAGCTTGGCCTATAGTACAGGGGGCCCTAAGAACACTGAAGCTTTCTTT.

CDR3 in amino acids: CASSSTSYEQYF. CDR3 coding DNA: TGCGCCAGCAGCTCGACTTCCTACGAGCAGTACTTC. The chain employs TRBV5-1 and TRBJ2-7; D unresolved. CDR1 is SGHRS, CDR2 YFSETQ, per germline. This CDR3 region has 12 residues. V was shortened by 3 bases and J by 1 base, with 5 bases between the two germline ends.

The chain employs TRBV7-8 and TRBJ1-6; 8 bases align to TRBD1. The CDR3 has 15 amino acids. The germline V gene encodes CDR1 SGHVS and CDR2 FQNEAQ. V shed 4 bases, J shed 10 bases, and the junction held 9 bases outside the gene matches. CDR3: CASSSSGGLTSPLHF. In DNA, the CDR3 is TGTGCCAGCAGCTCATCAGGGGGCTTAACCTCACCCCTCCACTTT.

V is TRBV5-8 and J is TRBJ1-6, with TRBD1 as a possible D gene (6 bases). Germline V lookup: CDR1 SGHTS, CDR2 YDEGEE. The CDR3 sequence is 14 residues long. V was cut by 5 bases and J by 4 bases, with 10 bases left in between. The CDR3: CASRAGVYNSPLHF. Written as DNA, the CDR3 is TGTGCCAGCAGGGCAGGGGTTTATAATTCACCCCTCCACTTT.

This chain links TRBV4-3 with TRBJ1-2, with D unclear. Trimming left V 1 base short and J 7 bases short, with 16 bases between. Germline V gives CDR1 LGHNA, CDR2 YSLEER. The CDR3 runs 15 residues. The CDR3 spells CASSQVSQAVGGYTF. The CDR3 bases are TGCGCCAGCAGCCAAGTTTCCCAGGCCGTGGGTGGCTACACCTTC.

This chain links TRBV11-3 with TRBJ1-4; TRBD1 is a possible D gene (5 bases). The germline V gene has CDR1 SGHNT and CDR2 YENEEA. V was pared by 1 base and J by 5 bases, with 8 bases between. The CDR3 has 14 residues. This chain's CDR3 is CASSLVQGNEKLFF. CDR3 in DNA: TGTGCCAGCAGCTTAGTTCAGGGAAATGAAAAACTGTTTTTT.

The V and J genes are TRBV4-1 and TRBJ1-6, with 7 bases matching TRBD1. Germline values: CDR1 MGHRA, CDR2 YSYEKL. The CDR3 has 19 residues. The trim removed 2 bases at V and 0 bases at J, leaving 10 bases unmatched. The DNA for the CDR3 is TGCGCCAGCAGCCAACAAAGACAGGGCCGAAGCTCCTATAATTCACCCCTCCACTTT. Translated: CASSQQRQGRSSYNSPLHF.

This clone was recorded a few times. The chain carries TRBV7-9 and TRBJ2-7; 9 bases are shared with TRBD1. The germline gives CDR1 SEHNR, CDR2 FQNEAQ (reference sequence). The CDR3 is 15 amino acids. Unmatched junction bases numbered 9, after V lost 4 bases and J lost 5 bases. Here the CDR3 reads CASSSWTGAWNEQYF. CDR3 sequence (DNA): TGTGCCAGCAGCTCTTGGACAGGGGCTTGGAACGAGCAGTACTTC.

This clone was seen ten or more times. The genes are TRBV19 and TRBJ1-5; tentative D call: TRBD1 (6 bases). Germline CDR1 and CDR2: LNHDA and SQIVND (reference sequence). The V gene lost 10 bases and the J gene lost 0 bases, with 22 bases spanning the gap. The CDR3 spans 17 residues. CDR3 loop: CATQTGGGAYSNQPQHF. Here the CDR3 DNA reads TGTGCCACCCAAACCGGTGGGGGCGCATATAGCAATCAGCCCCAGCATTTT.

This clone came up a few times. This rearrangement joins TRBV9 to TRBJ2-1; the D gene is possibly TRBD2 (6 bases). CDR3 length equals 15 residues. Germline V CDR1 and CDR2: SGDLS, YYNGEE. The V and J ends lost 0 bases and 2 bases respectively, with 9 bases between them. The CDR3 sequence is CASSVEGTPYNEQFF. CDR3 DNA sequence: TGTGCCAGCAGCGTAGAGGGGACTCCCTACAATGAGCAGTTCTTC.

This chain connects TRBV5-5 to TRBJ1-1, with 7 nucleotides matching TRBD1. The CDR3 covers 14 residues. V lost 4 bases and J lost 2; bases outside the gene matches: 5. Germline-derived CDR1 and CDR2 are SGHKS and YYEKEE (reference sequence). CDR3 loop: CASSTGTVNTEAFF. For the CDR3, the DNA is TGTGCCAGCAGCACCGGGACAGTCAACACTGAAGCTTTCTTT.

Worth noting for this clone: The junction departs from the called germline gene at one end, perhaps through a read error. The rearrangement links TRBV3-1 (or the pseudogene TRBV3-2) to TRBJ1-4, with D hard to call. The germline CDR1 and CDR2 sequences are LGHDT and YNNKEL (reference sequence). The CDR3 length is 11 residues. This CDR3 reads CASTQGGKLFF. CDR3 DNA: TGTGCCAGCACCCAAGGCGGAAAACTGTTTTTT.

The CDR3 region is CASLLRGWNTEAFF. DNA for the CDR3: TGTGCCAGCTTACTTAGGGGTTGGAACACTGAAGCTTTCTTT. The chain has TRBV6-6 and TRBJ1-1; possibly TRBD1 for D (5 bases). The V end was cut by 8 bases, the J end by 1 base, with 14 bases between. Germline lookup yields CDR1 MNHNY and CDR2 SVGAGI (reference sequence). This CDR3 is built from 14 residues.

This clone appeared a single time. This rearrangement joins TRBV3-1 (or the pseudogene TRBV3-2) to TRBJ1-1, with D maybe TRBD1 (5 bases). Per germline, CDR1 LGHDT and CDR2 YNNKEL (reference sequence). V lost 2 bases to trimming and J lost 2 bases, with 9 bases between them. The CDR3 covers 14 residues. The CDR3 coding sequence is TGTGCCAGCAGCCAATCGACAGTTAACACTGAAGCTTTCTTT. The encoded protein is CASSQSTVNTEAFF.

The J gene is TRBJ1-5, the V gene TRBV6-2 or TRBV6-3; possible D gene TRBD1, 5 bases. The V end lost 6 bases, the J end lost 9 bases, and 18 bases lay between the germline ends. This CDR3 is built from 14 residues. Germline V gives CDR1 MNHEY, CDR2 SVGEGT. This CDR3 is CASSPGGTSAPQHF. CDR3 nucleotides: TGTGCCAGCAGCCCCGGGGGAACCAGTGCGCCCCAGCATTTT.

This clone turned up a few times. V gene TRBV12-3 or TRBV12-4 combines with J gene TRBJ1-1; D remains unclear. The CDR3 spans 12 residues. V lost 6 bases and J lost 0, with 5 bases in between. The DNA of the CDR3 is TGTGCCAGCAGACTAATGAACACTGAAGCTTTCTTT. Translated: CASRLMNTEAFF.

Only a few counts were recorded for this clone. The V gene is TRBV28, the J gene TRBJ1-6; D possibly corresponds to TRBD1 (5 bases). The CDR3 length is 14 residues. With 10 bases removed from V and 7 bases from J, the gap between germline ends came to 17 bases. Germline loops: CDR1 MDHEN, CDR2 SYDVKM. The CDR3 nucleotides are TGTGCCACCAATTTGGTGGGGCAAAATTCACCCCTCCACTTT. Translation gives CATNLVGQNSPLHF.

The rearrangement links TRBV27 to TRBJ1-1; 9 bases align to TRBD1. V dropped 4 bases and J dropped 7; count of bases not matched to a gene: 7. Per germline, CDR1 MNHEY and CDR2 SMNVEV (reference sequence). The CDR3 consists of 14 residues. CDR3 sequence reads: CASSSNRGRNEAFF. DNA for the CDR3: TGTGCCAGCAGTTCCAACAGGGGGCGAAATGAAGCTTTCTTT.

This clone was counted only a few times. The chain couples TRBV7-2 to TRBJ1-5; D not resolved. Trimming shortened V by 2 bases and J by 0 bases, and 8 bases separated the two germline ends. This CDR3 is 15 amino acids long. Germline CDR1 SGHTA, CDR2 FQGNSA. CDR3 amino acids: CASSLNSYSNQPQHF. The CDR3 DNA reads as TGTGCCAGCAGCTTAAACAGCTATAGCAATCAGCCCCAGCATTTT.

This clone was found a few times. The gene calls are TRBV4-1 and TRBJ1-5; D may be TRBD1 (5 bases). CDR3 length: 13 amino acids. Looked up from germline, CDR1 is MGHRA and CDR2 is YSYEKL. Trimming removed 4 bases at V and 2 bases at J, with 6 bases between. CDR3 sequence reads: CASSRGGNQPQHF. The CDR3 region has the DNA TGCGCCAGCAGCCGGGGGGGCAATCAGCCCCAGCATTTT.